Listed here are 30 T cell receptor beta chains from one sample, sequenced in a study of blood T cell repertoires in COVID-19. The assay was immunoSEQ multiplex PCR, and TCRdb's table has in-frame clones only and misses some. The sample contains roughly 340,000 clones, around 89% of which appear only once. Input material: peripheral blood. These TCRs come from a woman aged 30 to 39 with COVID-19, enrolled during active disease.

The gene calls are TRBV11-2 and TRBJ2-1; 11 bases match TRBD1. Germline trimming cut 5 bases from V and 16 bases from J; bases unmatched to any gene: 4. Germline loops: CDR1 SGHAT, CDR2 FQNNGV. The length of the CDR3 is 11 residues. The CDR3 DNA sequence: TGTGCCAGCAGCCCAGGGACAGGGGGATTCTTC. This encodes CASSPGTGGFF.

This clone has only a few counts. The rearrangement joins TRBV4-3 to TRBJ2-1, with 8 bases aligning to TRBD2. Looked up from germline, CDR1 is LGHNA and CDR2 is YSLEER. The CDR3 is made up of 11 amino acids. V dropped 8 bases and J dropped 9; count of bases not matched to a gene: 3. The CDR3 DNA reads TGCGCCAGCGGGACTAGAGGTGAGCAGTTCTTC. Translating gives CASGTRGEQFF.

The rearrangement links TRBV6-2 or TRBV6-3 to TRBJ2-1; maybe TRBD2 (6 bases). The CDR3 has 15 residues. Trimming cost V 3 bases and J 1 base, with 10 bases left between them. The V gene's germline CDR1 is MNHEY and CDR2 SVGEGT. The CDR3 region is CASSYDAGSYNEQFF. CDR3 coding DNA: TGTGCCAGCAGTTATGATGCGGGGTCCTACAATGAGCAGTTCTTC.

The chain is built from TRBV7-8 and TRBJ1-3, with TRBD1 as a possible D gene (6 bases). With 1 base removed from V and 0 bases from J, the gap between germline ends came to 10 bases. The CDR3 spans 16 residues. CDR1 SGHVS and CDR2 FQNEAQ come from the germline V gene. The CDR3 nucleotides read TGTGCCAGCAGCTTAGTCGCAGGGGACTCTGGAAACACCATATATTTT. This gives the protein CASSLVAGDSGNTIYF.

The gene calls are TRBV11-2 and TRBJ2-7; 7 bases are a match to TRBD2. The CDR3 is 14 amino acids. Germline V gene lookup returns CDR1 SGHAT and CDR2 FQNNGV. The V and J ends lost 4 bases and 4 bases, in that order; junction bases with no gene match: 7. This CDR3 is CASSSRLAEYEQYV. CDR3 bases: TGTGCCAGCAGCTCTCGGCTAGCGGAATACGAGCAGTACGTC.

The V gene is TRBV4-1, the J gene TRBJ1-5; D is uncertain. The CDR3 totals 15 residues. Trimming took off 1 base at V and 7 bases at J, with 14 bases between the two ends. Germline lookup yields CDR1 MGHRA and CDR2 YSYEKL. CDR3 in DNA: TGCGCCAGCAGCCAAGTCTTTGGGCCAGAGCAGCCCCAGCATTTT. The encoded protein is CASSQVFGPEQPQHF.

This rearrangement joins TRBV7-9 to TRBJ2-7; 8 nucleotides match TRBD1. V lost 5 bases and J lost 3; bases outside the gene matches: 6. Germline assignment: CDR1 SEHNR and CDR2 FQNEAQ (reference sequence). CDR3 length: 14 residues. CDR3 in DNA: TGTGCCAGCAGCGGCGACAGGGGACTCTACGAGCAGTACGTC. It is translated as CASSGDRGLYEQYV.

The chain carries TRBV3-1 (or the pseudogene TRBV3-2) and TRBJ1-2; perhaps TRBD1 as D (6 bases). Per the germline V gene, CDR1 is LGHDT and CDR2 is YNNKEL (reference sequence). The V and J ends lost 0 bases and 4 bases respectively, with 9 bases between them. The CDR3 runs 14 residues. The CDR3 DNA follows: TGTGCCAGCAGCCAAGATGGGGGGGCCTATGGCTACACCTTC. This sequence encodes CASSQDGGAYGYTF.

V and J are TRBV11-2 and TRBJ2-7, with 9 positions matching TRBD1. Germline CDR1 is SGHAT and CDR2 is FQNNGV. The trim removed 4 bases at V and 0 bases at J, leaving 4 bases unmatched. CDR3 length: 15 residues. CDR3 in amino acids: CASSSGQGLSYEQYF. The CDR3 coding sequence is TGTGCCAGCAGCTCGGGACAGGGCCTCTCCTACGAGCAGTACTTC.

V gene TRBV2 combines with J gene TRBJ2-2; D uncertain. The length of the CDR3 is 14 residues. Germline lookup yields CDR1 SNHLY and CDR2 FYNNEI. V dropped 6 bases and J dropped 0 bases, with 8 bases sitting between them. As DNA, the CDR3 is TGTGCCAGCAGCGCAGTCGCGAACACCGGGGAGCTGTTTTTT. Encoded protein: CASSAVANTGELFF.

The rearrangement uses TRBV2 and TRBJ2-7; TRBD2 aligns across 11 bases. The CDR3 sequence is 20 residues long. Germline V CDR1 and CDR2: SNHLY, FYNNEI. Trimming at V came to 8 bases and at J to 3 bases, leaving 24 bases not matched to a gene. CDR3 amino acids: CASLRQMESSGRTKDYEQYV. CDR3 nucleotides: TGTGCCAGCCTGAGACAAATGGAGTCTAGCGGGAGGACAAAAGACTACGAGCAGTACGTC.

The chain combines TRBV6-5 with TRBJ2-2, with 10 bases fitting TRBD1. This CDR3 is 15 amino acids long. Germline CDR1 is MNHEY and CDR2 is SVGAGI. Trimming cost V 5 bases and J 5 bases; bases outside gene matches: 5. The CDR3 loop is CASSTRTGGTGELFF. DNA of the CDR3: TGTGCCAGCAGTACACGGACAGGGGGTACCGGGGAGCTGTTTTTT.

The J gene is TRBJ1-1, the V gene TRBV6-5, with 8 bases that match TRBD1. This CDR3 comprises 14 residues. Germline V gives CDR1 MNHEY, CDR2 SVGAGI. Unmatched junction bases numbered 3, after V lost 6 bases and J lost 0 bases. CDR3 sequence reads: CASRDREVNTEAFF. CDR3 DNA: TGTGCCAGCAGGGACAGGGAAGTGAACACTGAAGCTTTCTTT.

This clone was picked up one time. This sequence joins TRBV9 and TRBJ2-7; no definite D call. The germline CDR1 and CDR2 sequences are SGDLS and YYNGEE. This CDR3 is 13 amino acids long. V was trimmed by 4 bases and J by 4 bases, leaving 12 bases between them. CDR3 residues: CASSPEILYEQYF. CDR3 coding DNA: TGTGCCAGCAGCCCAGAAATCCTTTACGAGCAGTACTTC.

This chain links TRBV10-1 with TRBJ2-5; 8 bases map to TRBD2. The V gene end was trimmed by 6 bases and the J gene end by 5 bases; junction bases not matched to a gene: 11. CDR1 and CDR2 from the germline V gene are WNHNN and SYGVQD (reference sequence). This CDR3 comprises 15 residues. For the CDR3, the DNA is TGCGCCAGCAGAACCCGGGGGGGAGGAGAGGAGACCCAGTACTTC. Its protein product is CASRTRGGGEETQYF.

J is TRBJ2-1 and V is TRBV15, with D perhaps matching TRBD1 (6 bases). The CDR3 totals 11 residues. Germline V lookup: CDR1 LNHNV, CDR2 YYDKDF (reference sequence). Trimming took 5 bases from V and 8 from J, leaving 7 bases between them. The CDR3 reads CATSAGDEQFF. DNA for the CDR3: TGTGCCACCAGCGCAGGGGATGAGCAGTTCTTC.

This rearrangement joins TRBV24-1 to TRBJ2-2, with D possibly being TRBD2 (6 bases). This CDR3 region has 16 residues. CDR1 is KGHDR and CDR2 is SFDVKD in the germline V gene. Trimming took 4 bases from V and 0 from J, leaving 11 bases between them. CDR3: CATSDPGGTNTGELFF. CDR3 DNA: TGTGCCACCAGTGACCCCGGAGGGACGAACACCGGGGAGCTGTTTTTT.

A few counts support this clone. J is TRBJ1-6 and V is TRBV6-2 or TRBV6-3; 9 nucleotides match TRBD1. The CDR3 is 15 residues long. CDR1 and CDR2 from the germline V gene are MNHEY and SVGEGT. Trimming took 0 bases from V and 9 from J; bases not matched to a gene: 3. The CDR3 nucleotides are TGTGCCAGCAGTTACTCGCCGGACAGGGGTTCACCCCTCCACTTT. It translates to CASSYSPDRGSPLHF.

The CDR3 DNA reads TGTGCCAGCAGTCCACTAGCGGGAATCGTAGAGACCCAGTACTTC. Translated: CASSPLAGIVETQYF. The chain couples TRBV6-5 to TRBJ2-5; 10 nucleotides match TRBD2. The germline gives CDR1 MNHEY, CDR2 SVGAGI. This CDR3 is 15 amino acids long. V dropped 5 bases and J dropped 4; count of bases not matched to a gene: 7.

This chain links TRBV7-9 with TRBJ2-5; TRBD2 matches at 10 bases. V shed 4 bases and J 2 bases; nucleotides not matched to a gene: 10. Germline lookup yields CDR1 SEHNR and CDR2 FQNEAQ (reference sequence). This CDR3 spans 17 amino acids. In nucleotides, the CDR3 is TGTGCCAGCAGCTCCGTTCTAGCGGGGGACGAACAAGAGACCCAGTACTTC. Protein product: CASSSVLAGDEQETQYF.

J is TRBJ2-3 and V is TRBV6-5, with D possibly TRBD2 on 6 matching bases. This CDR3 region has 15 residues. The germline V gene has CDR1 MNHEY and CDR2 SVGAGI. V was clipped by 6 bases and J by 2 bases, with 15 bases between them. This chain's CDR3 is CASRGMGGPTDTQYF. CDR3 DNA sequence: TGTGCCAGCAGAGGGATGGGAGGCCCCACAGATACGCAGTATTTT.

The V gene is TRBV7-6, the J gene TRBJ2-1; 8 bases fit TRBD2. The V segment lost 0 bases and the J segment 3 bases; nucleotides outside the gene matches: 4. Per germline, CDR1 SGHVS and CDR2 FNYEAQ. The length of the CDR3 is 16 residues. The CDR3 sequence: CASSLARSGGYNEQFF. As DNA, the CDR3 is TGTGCCAGCAGCTTAGCGCGGAGCGGGGGCTACAATGAGCAGTTCTTC.

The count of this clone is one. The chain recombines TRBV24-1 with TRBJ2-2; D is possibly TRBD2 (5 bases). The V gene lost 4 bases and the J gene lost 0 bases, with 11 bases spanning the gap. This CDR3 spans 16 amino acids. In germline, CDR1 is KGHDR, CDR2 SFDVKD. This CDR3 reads CATSDVDFPNTGELFF. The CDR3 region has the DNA TGTGCCACCAGTGACGTGGACTTTCCGAACACCGGGGAGCTGTTTTTT.

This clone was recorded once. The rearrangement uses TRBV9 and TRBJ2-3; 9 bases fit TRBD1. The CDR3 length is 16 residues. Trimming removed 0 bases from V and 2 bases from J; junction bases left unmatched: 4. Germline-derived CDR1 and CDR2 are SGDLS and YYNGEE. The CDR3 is CASSVGDRVVTDTQYF. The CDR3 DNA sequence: TGTGCCAGCAGCGTAGGGGACAGGGTGGTCACAGATACGCAGTATTTT.

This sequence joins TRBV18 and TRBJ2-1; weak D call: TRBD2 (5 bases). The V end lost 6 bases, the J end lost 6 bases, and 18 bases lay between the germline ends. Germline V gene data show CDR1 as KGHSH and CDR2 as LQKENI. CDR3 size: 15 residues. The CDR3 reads CASSTAIREGNEQFF. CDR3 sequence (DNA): TGTGCCAGCTCCACCGCGATCCGGGAAGGCAATGAGCAGTTCTTC.

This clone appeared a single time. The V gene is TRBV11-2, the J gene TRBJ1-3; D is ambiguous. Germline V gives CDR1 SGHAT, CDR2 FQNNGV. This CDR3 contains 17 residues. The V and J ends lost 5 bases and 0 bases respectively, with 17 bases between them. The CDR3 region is CASSRTALTSSGNTIYF. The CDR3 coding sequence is TGTGCCAGCAGCCGTACAGCTCTAACAAGCTCTGGAAACACCATATATTTT.

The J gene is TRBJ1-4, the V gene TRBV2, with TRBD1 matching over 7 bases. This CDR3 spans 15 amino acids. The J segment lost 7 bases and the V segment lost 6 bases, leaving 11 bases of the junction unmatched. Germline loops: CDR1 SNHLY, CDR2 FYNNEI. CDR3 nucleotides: TGTGCCAGCAGGTTAACAGGGGAAGTGGGTGAAAAACTGTTTTTT. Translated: CASRLTGEVGEKLFF.

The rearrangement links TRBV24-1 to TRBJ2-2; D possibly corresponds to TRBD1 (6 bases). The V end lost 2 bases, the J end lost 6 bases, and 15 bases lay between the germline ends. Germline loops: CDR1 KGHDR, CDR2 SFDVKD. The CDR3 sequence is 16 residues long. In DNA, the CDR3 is TGTGCCACCAGTGATTCGCTGACACAGGGCTCCGGGGAGCTGTTTTTT. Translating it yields CATSDSLTQGSGELFF.

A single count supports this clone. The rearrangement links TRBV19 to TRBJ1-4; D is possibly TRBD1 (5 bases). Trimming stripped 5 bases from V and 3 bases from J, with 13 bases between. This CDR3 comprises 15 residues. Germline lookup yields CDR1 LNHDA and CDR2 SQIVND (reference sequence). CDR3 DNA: TGTGCCAGTAGTTTTCGACAGAACCCTAATGAAAAACTGTTTTTT. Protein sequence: CASSFRQNPNEKLFF.

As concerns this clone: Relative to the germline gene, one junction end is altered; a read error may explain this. The CDR3 nucleotides are TGTGCCAGCTCAGCACCCGACAGAGGAGCTTTCTTT. Its translation is CASSAPDRGAFF. The chain combines TRBV18 with TRBJ1-1; D may be TRBD1 (5 bases). CDR3 length equals 12 residues. The germline CDR1 and CDR2 sequences are KGHSH and LQKENI.